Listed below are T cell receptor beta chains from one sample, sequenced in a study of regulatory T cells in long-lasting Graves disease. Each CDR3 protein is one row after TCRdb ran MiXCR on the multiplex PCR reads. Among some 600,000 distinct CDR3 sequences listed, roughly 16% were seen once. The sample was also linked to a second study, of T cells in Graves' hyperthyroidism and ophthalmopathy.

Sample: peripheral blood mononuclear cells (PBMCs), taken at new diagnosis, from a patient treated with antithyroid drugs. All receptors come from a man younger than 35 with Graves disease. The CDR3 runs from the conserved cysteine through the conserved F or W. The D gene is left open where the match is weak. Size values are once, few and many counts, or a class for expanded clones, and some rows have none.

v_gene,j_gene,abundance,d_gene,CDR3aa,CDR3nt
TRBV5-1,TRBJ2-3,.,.,CASSTDGVSTLDTQYF,TGCGCCAGCAGCACGGATGGGGTGTCAACACTAGATACGCAGTATTTT
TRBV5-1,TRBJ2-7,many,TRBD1,CASSLGQGLSYEQYF,TGTGCCAGCAGCCTAGGACAGGGACTCTCCTACGAGCAGTACTTC
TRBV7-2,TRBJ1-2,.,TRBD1,CASSLADRENYGYTF,TGTGCCAGCAGCTTAGCAGACAGGGAAAACTATGGCTACACCTTC
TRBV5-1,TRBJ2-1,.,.,CASSLRGTDYNEQFF,TGCGCCAGCAGCTTGAGGGGGACTGACTACAATGAGCAGTTCTTC
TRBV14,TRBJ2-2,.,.,CASSLRHRVLAGELFF,TGTGCCAGCAGCCTGAGACACAGGGTCCTGGCCGGGGAGCTGTTTTTT
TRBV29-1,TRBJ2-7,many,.,CSVERGPYEQYF,TGCAGCGTTGAAAGGGGCCCGTACGAGCAGTACTTC
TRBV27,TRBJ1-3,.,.,CASSSILSGNTIYF,TGTGCCAGCAGTTCGATACTCTCTGGAAACACCATATATTTT
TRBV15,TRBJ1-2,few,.,CATSRPPQEGLIGGYTF,TGTGCCACCAGCAGACCTCCCCAGGAGGGTTTAATTGGTGGCTACACCTTC
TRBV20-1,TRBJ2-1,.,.,CSASSPGDGGEQFF,TGCAGTGCATCTTCTCCGGGAGACGGCGGTGAGCAGTTCTTC
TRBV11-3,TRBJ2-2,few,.,CASNDRLVSGELFF,TGTGCCAGCAACGACCGACTCGTTTCCGGGGAGCTGTTTTTT
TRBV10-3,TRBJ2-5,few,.,CAISDKGRSRETQYF,TGTGCCATCTCCGATAAGGGCCGAAGTCGAGAGACCCAGTACTTC
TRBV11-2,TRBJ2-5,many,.,CASSSTGGEGETQYF,TGTGCCAGCAGCTCGACAGGCGGCGAGGGGGAGACCCAGTACTTC
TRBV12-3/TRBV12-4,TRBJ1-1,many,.,CASNQGGTEAFF,TGTGCCAGCAACCAAGGGGGCACTGAAGCTTTCTTT